These 16 T cell receptor beta chains originate from one sample sequenced in a study of T cell clonality in common variable immunodeficiency. Assay: immunoSEQ multiplex PCR; the TCRdb copy retains only in-frame clones and omits some. The sample includes tens of thousands of clones, none of them occurring once. Input material: peripheral blood mononuclear cells. The receptors were gathered from a person between 18 and 69 years old in good health.

This clone showed up many times. The read stops 3 residues short of the end of the CDR3; the missing end is completed from the germline J gene. The rearrangement uses TRBV19 and TRBJ1-2; no clear D. The CDR3 has 15 residues. Germline loops: CDR1 LNHDA, CDR2 SQIVND (reference sequence). Trimming took off 6 bases at V and 4 bases at J, with 18 bases between the two ends. The sequenced CDR3 bases are TGTGCCAGTAGCCCCCAGACGTCGTACAGCTATGGC. It specifies CASSPQTSYSYG. The CDR3 in its entirety is CASSPQTSYSYGYTF.

This clone was observed at least ten times. The missing CDR3 end, 3 residues past where the read stops, is filled in from the germline J gene. This sequence joins TRBV20-1 and TRBJ1-3; D is undetermined. V was clipped by 2 bases and J by 0 bases, with 8 bases between them. The CDR3 loop spans 14 amino acids. Germline CDR1 DFQATT, CDR2 SNEGSKA (reference sequence). The CDR3 sequence: CSARPSYSGNTIYF. CDR3 DNA, as far as it was read: TGCAGTGCTAGACCCTCCTACTCTGGAAACACC.

In regard to this clone: Relative to the germline gene, one junction end is altered; a read error may explain this. The sequence runs out 3 residues before the end of the CDR3; the remainder is reconstructed from the germline J gene. J is TRBJ2-1 and V is TRBV7-9; TRBD1 matches 8 bases. The CDR3 runs 15 residues. CDR1 and CDR2 (germline): SEHNR, FQNEAQ (reference sequence). This CDR3 is CANSSGQDSYNEQFF. The CDR3 bases that were read are TGTGCCAACAGCTCGGGACAGGACTCCTACAATGAG. Supplemented by reference TRBV7-9 and TRBJ2-1, the full variable domain reads DTGVSQNPRHKITKRGQNVTFRCDPISEHNRLYWYRQTLGQGPEFLTYFQNEAQLEKSRLLSDRFSAERPKGSFSTLEIQRTEQGDSAMYLCANSSGQDSYNEQFFGPGTRLTVL.

Many counts were recorded for this clone. The sequenced fragment ends 3 residues before the CDR3 boundary, so the rest is inferred from the germline J gene. The chain couples TRBV2 to TRBJ1-5; TRBD1 aligns across 8 bases. Germline assignment: CDR1 SNHLY and CDR2 FYNNEI. CDR3 length: 16 amino acids. V dropped 6 bases and J dropped 0; count of bases not matched to a gene: 7. The CDR3 sequence is CASSPGTGASNQPQHF. The part of the CDR3 DNA that was read is TGTGCCAGCAGCCCTGGGACAGGTGCTAGCAATCAGCCC.

In this sample, this clone turned up many times. The read halts 3 residues ahead of the CDR3 end, with the missing end drawn from the germline J gene. This chain uses TRBV30 with TRBJ1-2, with TRBD1 matching over 9 bases. The CDR3 spans 12 residues. Germline-derived CDR1 and CDR2 are GTSNPN and SVGIG (reference sequence). J gave up 7 bases and V 7 bases, and 7 bases lay outside the gene matches. The sequenced CDR3 bases are TGTGCCTCCGAACAGGGGGCCGGTGGC. Protein: CASEQGAGG. The CDR3 in its entirety is CASEQGAGGYTF.

This clone has at least ten counts. The read terminates 3 residues ahead of where the CDR3 ends, so the germline J gene completes it. The J gene is TRBJ1-2, the V gene TRBV30; 7 nucleotides line up with TRBD1. The CDR3 is 14 amino acids. CDR1 is GTSNPN, CDR2 SVGIG, per germline (reference sequence). V was pared by 2 bases and J by 6 bases, with 9 bases of the junction left unmatched. The part of the CDR3 DNA that was read is TGTGCCTGGAGTCCTACAGGGGCAGCGAATGGC. Amino acids: CAWSPTGAANG. The complete CDR3 reads CAWSPTGAANGYTF. Together with reference TRBV30 and TRBJ1-2, the CDR3 gives the full variable domain: SQTIHQWPATLVQPVGSPLSLECTVEGTSNPNLYWYRQAAGRGLQLLFYSVGIGQISSEVPQNLSASRPQDRQFILSSKKLLLSDSGFYLCAWSPTGAANGYTFGSGTRLTVV.

This clone was detected ten times or more. The read ends 3 residues before the CDR3 terminus; that terminus is restored from the germline J gene. The V call is TRBV10-1, the J call TRBJ2-3; D unresolved. Germline CDR1 WNHNN, CDR2 SYGVQD (reference sequence). The V gene lost 3 bases and the J gene lost 2 bases, with 15 bases spanning the gap. CDR3 length: 16 amino acids. CDR3 bases read: TGCGCCAGCAGTGATGTAGAAGCAATCTTCACAGATACG. Translation: CASSDVEAIFTDT. The full CDR3 sequence reads CASSDVEAIFTDTQYF.

The CDR3 sequence: CASSEVAGGGETQYF. The DNA read from the CDR3 is TGTGCCAGCAGTGAAGTGGCGGGAGGAGGTGAGACC. This chain uses TRBV2 with TRBJ2-5; 8 positions match TRBD2. The read finishes 3 residues shy of the CDR3 end, and the germline J gene is used to complete it. Germline lookup yields CDR1 SNHLY and CDR2 FYNNEI. The CDR3 loop spans 15 amino acids. With V trimmed by 1 base and J by 5 bases, 6 bases remained unmatched.

In its sample, this clone was seen many times. Incomplete CDR3 DNA: TGCAGCGTTGATTCCGCTAGCATCTATGGC. Translation gives CSVDSASIYG. The full CDR3 is CSVDSASIYGYTF. The J gene is TRBJ1-2, the V gene TRBV29-1; D remains unclear. The read ends 3 residues early relative to the CDR3; the germline J gene fills the gap. The CDR3 is made up of 13 amino acids. V was pared by 3 bases and J by 4 bases, with 12 bases between. The germline V gene has CDR1 SQVTM and CDR2 ANQGSEA. The whole variable domain, remainder taken from reference TRBV29-1 and TRBJ1-2, is SAVISQKPSRDICQRGTSLTIQCQVDSQVTMMFWYRQQPGQSLTLIATANQGSEATYESGFVIDKFPISRPNLTFSTLTVSNMSPEDSSIYLCSVDSASIYGYTFGSGTRLTVV.

This clone was recorded many times. Sequencing ends 3 residues short of the CDR3 end; the germline J gene provides the rest. The chain employs TRBV4-1 and TRBJ2-6, with 13 bases matching TRBD2. CDR1 and CDR2 from the germline V gene are MGHRA and YSYEKL. This CDR3 has 18 residues. The J segment lost 4 bases and the V segment lost 5 bases, leaving 8 bases of the junction unmatched. Partial CDR3 DNA: TGCGCCAGCAGCTTTGGACTAGCGGGAGTGGGGGGGGCCAACGTC. Its protein product is CASSFGLAGVGGANV. The full CDR3 protein reads CASSFGLAGVGGANVLTF.

This clone was detected many times. The read is 3 residues too short to cover the CDR3 end, so that end is filled in from the germline J gene. The V gene is TRBV19, the J gene TRBJ1-6; TRBD1 matches at 10 bases. V dropped 9 bases and J dropped 8; count of bases not matched to a gene: 10. Germline assignment: CDR1 LNHDA and CDR2 SQIVND (reference sequence). This CDR3 has 15 residues. The CDR3 DNA, read in part, is TGTGCCAGCAAAACCCGGGACAGGGGTGATTCACCC. Amino acid sequence: CASKTRDRGDSP. Given in full, the CDR3 is CASKTRDRGDSPLHF.

The table lists this clone with many counts. From the germline J gene comes the end of the CDR3, since the read stops 3 residues before it. The chain couples TRBV19 to TRBJ2-6; TRBD2 aligns across 14 bases. The CDR3 length is 16 residues. Germline CDR1 and CDR2: LNHDA and SQIVND (reference sequence). Germline trimming cut 8 bases from V and 1 base from J; bases unmatched to any gene: 1. The part of the CDR3 DNA that was read is TGTGCCAGTTGGACTAGCGGGGGGTCTGGGGCCAACGTC. The encoded protein is CASWTSGGSGANV. The full CDR3 protein is CASWTSGGSGANVLTF.

This clone was detected ten times or more. The read falls 3 residues short of the CDR3 end, and the missing part is taken from the germline J gene. The rearrangement uses TRBV20-1 and TRBJ2-7; tentatively, D is TRBD1 (5 bases). Looked up from germline, CDR1 is DFQATT and CDR2 is SNEGSKA (reference sequence). V dropped 1 base and J dropped 0 bases, with 7 bases sitting between them. There are 13 residues in the CDR3. This chain's CDR3 is CSARGRVSYEQYF. CDR3 DNA, as far as it was read: TGCAGTGCTAGAGGCAGGGTCTCCTACGAG.

This clone showed up many times. The read gets to within 3 residues of the CDR3 end, and the germline J gene fills in the rest. The J gene is TRBJ1-5, the V gene TRBV19; TRBD1 matches 7 bases. This CDR3 spans 14 amino acids. Germline CDR1 and CDR2: LNHDA and SQIVND (reference sequence). The DNA read from the CDR3 is TGTGCCAGTAGAGGGACAGTGGAATCAGGCCCC. It specifies CASRGTVESGP. The whole CDR3 sequence is CASRGTVESGPQHF. Full variable domain (rest looked up from reference TRBV19 and TRBJ1-5): DGGITQSPKYLFRKEGQNVTLSCEQNLNHDAMYWYRQDPGQGLRLIYYSQIVNDFQKGDIAEGYSVSREKKESFPLTVTSAQKNPTAFYLCASRGTVESGPQHFGDGTRLSIL.

This clone appeared many times. The DNA ends 3 residues before the CDR3 does, and the rest of the CDR3 is filled in from the germline J gene. V usage is TRBV5-8 and J usage is TRBJ2-3, with D perhaps matching TRBD1 (6 bases). The CDR3 runs 15 residues. V was pared by 4 bases and J by 3 bases, with 15 bases between. CDR1 is SGHTS and CDR2 is YDEGEE in the germline V gene. The CDR3 spells CASSPQGSGTDTQYF. The sequenced CDR3 bases are TGTGCCAGCAGCCCTCAGGGGAGTGGTACAGATACG.

In its sample, this clone was seen many times. The read gets to within 3 residues of the CDR3 end, and the germline J gene fills in the rest. The chain couples TRBV5-1 to TRBJ1-1; the D gene is possibly TRBD1 (5 bases). Germline lookup yields CDR1 SGHRS and CDR2 YFSETQ. Trimming pared 5 bases from V and 1 base from J, leaving 15 bases between. The CDR3 has 15 residues. The part of the CDR3 DNA that was read is TGCGCCAGCAGTGCAACGTGGGGGGGGAACACTGAA. It encodes CASSATWGGNTE. The complete CDR3 protein is CASSATWGGNTEAFF.